The 27 T cell receptor beta chains in this list originate from one sample, sequenced in a study of T cell clonality in common variable immunodeficiency. Produced via immunoSEQ multiplex PCR; TCRdb's table is partial and in-frame only. Sampling found around 39,000 clones, none seen once. Input material: peripheral blood mononuclear cells. The receptors derive from a person aged 18 to 69 in good health.

The table lists this clone with many counts. The read terminates 3 residues before the CDR3 end, so the remaining end is supplied by the germline J gene. V is TRBV19 and J is TRBJ2-5, with D perhaps TRBD2 (7 bases). CDR1 is LNHDA, CDR2 SQIVND, per germline (reference sequence). CDR3 size: 16 residues. Trimming stripped 5 bases from V and 3 bases from J, with 19 bases between. The CDR3 sequence is CASSFTGRAKKETQYF. The DNA read from the CDR3 is TGTGCCAGTAGTTTTACAGGGAGGGCGAAGAAAGAGACC.

With respect to this clone: One end of the junction varies from germline; a read error may be responsible. The read stops 3 residues short of the end of the CDR3; the missing end is completed from the germline J gene. This chain joins TRBV7-7 and TRBJ1-2; 9 positions match TRBD1. Looked up from germline, CDR1 is SSHAT and CDR2 is FNYEAQ (reference sequence). The CDR3 has 14 amino acids. The CDR3 is CASSLGQGSYDYTF. CDR3 DNA (partial): TGTGCTAGCAGTTTGGGACAGGGCTCCTACGAC.

This clone has ten or more counts. The DNA ends 3 residues before the CDR3 does, and the rest of the CDR3 is filled in from the germline J gene. This chain links TRBV5-1 with TRBJ2-1; 11 bases are a match to TRBD2. Germline V CDR1 and CDR2: SGHRS, YFSETQ. With 4 bases clipped from V and 4 bases from J, the junction kept 4 bases outside the gene matches. This CDR3 comprises 15 residues. CDR3 DNA (partial): TGCGCCAGCAGCAACCCTAGCGGGGGGTACAATGAG. Encoded protein: CASSNPSGGYNE. The CDR3 as a whole reads CASSNPSGGYNEQFF.

This clone has ten or more counts. The CDR3 goes on 3 residues after the read ends, and that part is filled in from the germline J gene. The chain recombines TRBV2 with TRBJ2-5, with TRBD1 matching over 10 bases. Germline CDR1 reads SNHLY; CDR2 reads FYNNEI. V lost 4 bases to trimming and J lost 5 bases; unmatched junction nucleotides: 4. The CDR3 spans 14 residues. Incomplete CDR3 DNA: TGTGCCAGCAGTGGACAGGGGGCCGTGGAGACC. Translation: CASSGQGAVET. The entire CDR3 reads CASSGQGAVETQYF.

This clone was detected ten times or more. The read gets to within 3 residues of the CDR3 end, and the germline J gene fills in the rest. The chain links TRBV30 to TRBJ2-3; TRBD2 matches 9 bases. J lost 4 bases, V lost 3 bases, and 2 bases had no gene match. The germline V gene has CDR1 GTSNPN and CDR2 SVGIG (reference sequence). The length of the CDR3 is 13 residues. CDR3 sequence reads: CAWRREGADTQYF. Incomplete CDR3 DNA: TGTGCCTGGAGGCGGGAGGGGGCAGATACG.

This clone was detected ten times or more. The CDR3 end falls 3 residues outside the read, so it is completed with the germline J gene. This sequence joins TRBV6-1 and TRBJ1-1; 9 bases line up with TRBD1. CDR3 length: 15 amino acids. After removal of 2 bases from V and 6 bases from J, the junction contained 7 bases not matched to a gene. CDR1 and CDR2 from the germline V gene are MNHNS and SASEGT. The CDR3 DNA, read in part, is TGTGCCAGCAGTGAACAACAGGGGGCCCCCTCTGAA. Translation gives CASSEQQGAPSE. The whole CDR3 protein reads CASSEQQGAPSEAFF.

This clone was observed many times. The read ends 3 residues early relative to the CDR3; the germline J gene fills the gap. V gene TRBV7-6 combines with J gene TRBJ2-2; weak D call: TRBD1 (5 bases). Trimming left V 3 bases short and J 4 bases short, with 12 bases between. The CDR3 covers 15 residues. Germline V lookup: CDR1 SGHVS, CDR2 FNYEAQ. This CDR3 reads CASSFVAGLTGELFF. Partial CDR3 DNA: TGTGCCAGCAGCTTTGTAGCAGGGCTCACCGGGGAG.

This clone showed up many times. The missing CDR3 end, 3 residues past where the read stops, is filled in from the germline J gene. The V and J genes are TRBV18 and TRBJ2-6; TRBD1 agrees at 8 bases. The CDR3 is made up of 18 amino acids. The ends lost 1 base at V and 0 bases at J; junction bases unmatched: 5. CDR1 and CDR2 (germline): KGHSH, LQKENI. The CDR3 protein is CASSPLGQGSSGANVLTF. CDR3 bases read: TGTGCCAGCTCACCACTCGGACAGGGATCCTCTGGGGCCAACGTC.

This clone has at least ten counts. CDR3 DNA, as far as it was read: TGTGCCAGTAGTGTAGTGATATCAGAGGTCTACGAG. This translates into CASSVVISEVYE. The full CDR3 protein is CASSVVISEVYEQYF. The chain links TRBV19 to TRBJ2-7; D gene unclear. The CDR3 end falls 3 residues outside the read, so it is completed with the germline J gene. Germline V CDR1 and CDR2: LNHDA, SQIVND (reference sequence). Trimming removed 5 bases at V and 3 bases at J, with 17 bases between. The CDR3 runs 15 residues.

Many counts were recorded for this clone. The CDR3 goes on 3 residues after the read ends, and that part is filled in from the germline J gene. This chain uses TRBV11-2 with TRBJ2-1; the D gene is possibly TRBD1 (6 bases). V was trimmed by 0 bases and J by 5 bases, leaving 11 bases between them. Germline lookup yields CDR1 SGHAT and CDR2 FQNNGV. This CDR3 is 15 amino acids long. CDR3: CASSLEGRGDNEQFF. CDR3 DNA (partial): TGTGCCAGCAGCTTAGAAGGCAGGGGAGACAATGAG.

As to this clone: The read terminates 3 residues ahead of where the CDR3 ends, so the germline J gene completes it. The V gene is TRBV7-3, the J gene TRBJ2-3, with 12 bases aligning to TRBD1. Germline CDR1 and CDR2: SGHTA and FQGTGA. Losses at the gene ends were 5 bases for V and 6 bases for J; bases not matched to a gene: 9. The CDR3 covers 16 residues. This chain's CDR3 is CASSPQPGQGADTQYF. CDR3 DNA, as far as it was read: TGTGCCAGCAGCCCCCAACCGGGACAGGGGGCGGATACG.

This clone was found a few times. Sequencing ends 3 residues short of the CDR3 end; the germline J gene provides the rest. V and J are TRBV7-9 and TRBJ1-1; D not certain. This CDR3 spans 12 amino acids. The V gene's germline CDR1 is SEHNR and CDR2 FQNEAQ (reference sequence). CDR3 residues: CASSLDIAEAFF. The sequenced part of the CDR3 DNA is TGTGCCAGCAGCTTAGACATAGCAGAA. Full variable domain (rest looked up from reference TRBV7-9 and TRBJ1-1): DTGVSQNPRHKITKRGQNVTFRCDPISEHNRLYWYRQTLGQGPEFLTYFQNEAQLEKSRLLSDRFSAERPKGSFSTLEIQRTEQGDSAMYLCASSLDIAEAFFGQGTRLTVV.

About this clone itself: The read comes to an end 3 residues before the CDR3 does, leaving the germline J gene to fill in the end. The chain joins TRBV7-6 to TRBJ2-2; D gene unclear. Germline V gives CDR1 SGHVS, CDR2 FNYEAQ. This CDR3 spans 14 amino acids. The V end lost 0 bases, the J end lost 7 bases, and 9 bases lay between the germline ends. CDR3 protein: CASSLAPLSGELFF. The sequenced part of the CDR3 DNA is TGTGCCAGCAGCTTAGCACCACTGAGCGGGGAG.

This clone was seen at least ten times. The sequence runs out 3 residues before the end of the CDR3; the remainder is reconstructed from the germline J gene. The chain carries TRBV20-1 and TRBJ1-2; D perhaps matches TRBD1 (5 bases). Germline V lookup: CDR1 DFQATT, CDR2 SNEGSKA (reference sequence). The CDR3 has 13 amino acids. Trimming removed 5 bases from V and 5 bases from J, with 15 bases in between. The part of the CDR3 DNA that was read is TGCAGTGCTGCAGGGAGGTTGGTTTATGGC. Its translation: CSAAGRLVYG. The full CDR3 protein reads CSAAGRLVYGYTF.

This clone has ten or more counts. The CDR3 end is not reached by the read, which stops 3 residues before it; the germline J gene fills it in. The chain has TRBV20-1 and TRBJ2-7; 9 bases fit TRBD2. The CDR3 is 14 residues long. From germline, CDR1 is DFQATT and CDR2 SNEGSKA (reference sequence). Unmatched junction bases numbered 10, after V lost 4 bases and J lost 6 bases. CDR3 DNA, as far as it was read: TGCAGTGCTACTCAGCCTAGCGGGACCCGCGAG. The encoded protein is CSATQPSGTRE. The whole CDR3 protein reads CSATQPSGTREQYF.

This clone was seen repeatedly, ten times or more. The observed sequence ends 3 residues before the CDR3 terminus, with the missing tail filled in from the germline J gene. The chain carries TRBV30 and TRBJ2-1, with TRBD2 identical over 13 bases. The CDR3 sequence is 15 residues long. CDR1 and CDR2 (germline): GTSNPN, SVGIG (reference sequence). V lost 4 bases and J lost 2; bases outside the gene matches: 2. Here the CDR3 reads CAWKTSGGPYNEQFF. The DNA read from the CDR3 is TGTGCCTGGAAGACTAGCGGGGGGCCCTACAATGAG. The whole variable domain, filled in from reference TRBV30 and TRBJ2-1, reads SQTIHQWPATLVQPVGSPLSLECTVEGTSNPNLYWYRQAAGRGLQLLFYSVGIGQISSEVPQNLSASRPQDRQFILSSKKLLLSDSGFYLCAWKTSGGPYNEQFFGPGTRLTVL.

The sample holds a few counts of this clone. At one end, the junction sequence differs from germline, possibly due to a read error. The read ends 3 residues early relative to the CDR3; the germline J gene fills the gap. The chain is built from TRBV11-2 and TRBJ2-3; no reliable D call. The germline V gene encodes CDR1 SGHAT and CDR2 FQNNGV. This CDR3 region has 11 residues. The CDR3 bases that were read are TGTGCCAGCAGCTTAGCAGAGACG. Translating gives CASSLAET. The whole CDR3 sequence reads CASSLAETQYF.

Many counts were recorded for this clone. The CDR3 extends 3 residues past the end of the read, so its final part is completed from the germline J gene. The gene calls are TRBV30 and TRBJ2-2; possibly TRBD1 for D (6 bases). Between the trimmed V and J ends, which lost 2 bases and 4 bases, there was a span of 14 bases. The germline V gene has CDR1 GTSNPN and CDR2 SVGIG (reference sequence). This CDR3 contains 15 residues. CDR3 sequence: CAWSKGDRGTGELFF. Incomplete CDR3 DNA: TGTGCCTGGAGTAAGGGGGATAGGGGCACCGGGGAG.

The table lists this clone with a few counts. Read data end 3 residues before the CDR3 end; the end is taken from the germline J gene. The chain has TRBV7-6 and TRBJ2-7, with D maybe TRBD2 (6 bases). The CDR3 has 15 residues. Trimming took 5 bases from V and 2 from J, leaving 16 bases between them. Per germline, CDR1 SGHVS and CDR2 FNYEAQ. The part of the CDR3 DNA that was read is TGTGCCAGCAGCCCTCAGGAGGGCAGGACCTACGAG. Its translation is CASSPQEGRTYE. The whole CDR3 protein reads CASSPQEGRTYEQYF.

The table lists this clone with many counts. The read ends 3 residues shy of where the CDR3 ends; the end is completed using the germline J gene. The gene calls are TRBV6-1 and TRBJ1-1; D call uncertain. The V end lost 2 bases, the J end lost 4 bases, and 8 bases lay between the germline ends. CDR1 and CDR2 from the germline V gene are MNHNS and SASEGT. This CDR3 has 13 amino acids. The sequenced CDR3 bases are TGTGCCAGCAGTGAAACCGGGTTCACTGAA. It encodes CASSETGFTE. From start to end, the CDR3 is CASSETGFTEAFF.

This clone showed up many times. The DNA read from the CDR3 is TGCAGCGTTGGAAGGGGACAAACTAATGAAAAA. Protein: CSVGRGQTNEK. The whole CDR3 is CSVGRGQTNEKLFF. This rearrangement joins TRBV29-1 to TRBJ1-4; TRBD1 might be the D (6 bases). The CDR3 extends 3 residues past the end of the read, so its final part is completed from the germline J gene. V gave up 4 bases and J gave up 1 base, with 10 bases separating them. Germline V lookup: CDR1 SQVTM, CDR2 ANQGSEA. The CDR3 spans 14 residues.

The sample holds many counts of this clone. The CDR3 DNA, read in part, is TGCAGCGGGGCGGAGGGGGGGGAGTGGGACGAG. It is translated as CSGAEGGEWDE. The entire CDR3 protein reads CSGAEGGEWDEQYF. The J gene is TRBJ2-7, the V gene TRBV29-1, with TRBD2 as a possible D gene (7 bases). Read sequence stops 3 residues before the CDR3 end, and the germline J gene provides the missing end. Trimming took 7 bases from V and 5 from J, leaving 21 bases between them. This CDR3 is built from 14 residues. CDR1 SQVTM and CDR2 ANQGSEA come from the germline V gene.

This clone has ten or more counts. Read sequence stops 3 residues before the CDR3 end, and the germline J gene provides the missing end. The V and J genes are TRBV19 and TRBJ2-7; possibly TRBD2 for D (5 bases). Trimming stripped 6 bases from V and 2 bases from J, with 8 bases between. The CDR3 is made up of 12 amino acids. CDR1 and CDR2 (germline): LNHDA, SQIVND (reference sequence). CDR3: CASRGLAYEQYF. The CDR3 DNA, read in part, is TGTGCCAGTAGAGGACTCGCCTACGAG. Combining the CDR3 with reference TRBV19 and TRBJ2-7 gives the whole variable domain DGGITQSPKYLFRKEGQNVTLSCEQNLNHDAMYWYRQDPGQGLRLIYYSQIVNDFQKGDIAEGYSVSREKKESFPLTVTSAQKNPTAFYLCASRGLAYEQYFGPGTRLTVT.

A word on this clone: The read terminates 3 residues ahead of where the CDR3 ends, so the germline J gene completes it. The V and J genes are TRBV7-2 and TRBJ2-3, with 11 bases lining up with TRBD1. CDR3 size: 14 residues. The V gene's germline CDR1 is SGHTA and CDR2 FQGNSA. This CDR3 is CASGTGGNNQPQYF. CDR3 bases read: TGTGCCAGCGGGACAGGGGGAAACAATCAGCCG.

Details on this clone: The read terminates 3 residues ahead of where the CDR3 ends, so the germline J gene completes it. The gene calls are TRBV7-2 and TRBJ2-1, with D possibly TRBD1 on 5 matching bases. In germline, CDR1 is SGHTA, CDR2 FQGNSA. V lost 7 bases and J 8 bases, leaving 15 bases between the germline ends. This CDR3 is 13 amino acids long. The DNA read from the CDR3 is TGTGCCAGCACCTGGGGTGGGGCCGATGAG. Protein sequence: CASTWGGADE. In full, the CDR3 is CASTWGGADEQFF.

The sample holds many counts of this clone. The read comes to an end 3 residues before the CDR3 does, leaving the germline J gene to fill in the end. V usage is TRBV19 and J usage is TRBJ2-2, with 11 bases aligning to TRBD2. Germline V lookup: CDR1 LNHDA, CDR2 SQIVND (reference sequence). Trimming at V came to 6 bases and at J to 4 bases, leaving 7 bases not matched to a gene. The CDR3 contains 16 residues. CDR3 bases read: TGTGCCAGTAGCGTAGCGGGAGGGCCCAGCACCGGGGAG. Its translation: CASSVAGGPSTGE. The CDR3 as a whole reads CASSVAGGPSTGELFF. Full variable domain (remainder filled in from reference TRBV19 and TRBJ2-2): DGGITQSPKYLFRKEGQNVTLSCEQNLNHDAMYWYRQDPGQGLRLIYYSQIVNDFQKGDIAEGYSVSREKKESFPLTVTSAQKNPTAFYLCASSVAGGPSTGELFFGEGSRLTVL.

This clone was found a few times. The read terminates 3 residues ahead of where the CDR3 ends, so the germline J gene completes it. V usage is TRBV20-1 and J usage is TRBJ2-1, with 7 positions matching TRBD2. Germline-derived CDR1 and CDR2 are DFQATT and SNEGSKA (reference sequence). This CDR3 comprises 13 residues. V shed 6 bases and J 2 bases; nucleotides not matched to a gene: 4. CDR3: CSAGGGAYNEQFF. Partial CDR3 DNA: TGCAGTGCAGGTGGGGGGGCCTACAATGAG.